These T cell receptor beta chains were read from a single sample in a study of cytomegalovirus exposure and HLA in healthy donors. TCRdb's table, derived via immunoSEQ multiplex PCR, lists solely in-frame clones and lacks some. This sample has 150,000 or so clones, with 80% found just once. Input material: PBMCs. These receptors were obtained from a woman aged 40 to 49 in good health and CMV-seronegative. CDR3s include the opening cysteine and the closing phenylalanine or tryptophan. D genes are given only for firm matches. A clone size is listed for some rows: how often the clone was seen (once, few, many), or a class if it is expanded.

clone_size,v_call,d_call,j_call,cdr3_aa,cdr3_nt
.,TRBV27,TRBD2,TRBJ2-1,CASSSLLAGAYNEQFF,TGTGCCAGCAGTTCCCTCCTAGCGGGGGCCTACAATGAGCAGTTCTTC
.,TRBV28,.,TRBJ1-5,CATTGGGLYSNQPQHF,TGTGCCACCACAGGTGGGGGACTCTATAGCAATCAGCCCCAGCATTTT
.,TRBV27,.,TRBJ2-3,CASSSDQWGSDTQYF,TGTGCCAGCAGTTCTGACCAATGGGGCTCAGATACGCAGTATTTT
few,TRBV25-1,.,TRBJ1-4,CASSEGRVDEKLFF,TGTGCCAGCAGTGAAGGCAGGGTAGATGAAAAACTGTTTTTT
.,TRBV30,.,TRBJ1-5,CAWSNRVNQPQHF,TGTGCCTGGAGTAACAGGGTCAATCAGCCCCAGCATTTT
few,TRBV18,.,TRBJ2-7,CASSPGRGPYEQYF,TGTGCCAGCTCACCGGGTAGAGGCCCCTACGAGCAGTACTTC
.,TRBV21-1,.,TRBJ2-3,CASSSQWDTQYF,TGTGCCAGCAGCTCCCAGTGGGATACGCAGTATTTT
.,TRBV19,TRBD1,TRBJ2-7,CASSPRQGSYEQYF,TGTGCCAGTAGTCCACGACAGGGGTCCTACGAGCAGTACTTC
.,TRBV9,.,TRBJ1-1,CASSVGGQSTEAFF,TGTGCCAGCAGCGTGGGGGGGCAAAGCACTGAAGCTTTCTTT
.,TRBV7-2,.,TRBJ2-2,CASSFQGVTGELFF,TGTGCCAGCAGCTTTCAAGGGGTCACCGGGGAGCTGTTTTTT
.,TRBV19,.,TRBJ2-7,CASSIDRGGYEQYF,TGTGCCAGTAGTATAGACAGGGGCGGGTACGAGCAGTACTTC
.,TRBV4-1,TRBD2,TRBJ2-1,CASSHPGTSSARHNEQFF,TGCGCCAGCAGCCACCCCGGGACTAGTTCCGCGAGGCACAATGAGCAGTTCTTC
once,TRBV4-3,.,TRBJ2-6,CASSQFETESSGANGLTF,TGCGCCAGCAGCCAATTCGAGACTGAGAGTTCTGGGGCCAACGGCCTGACTTTC
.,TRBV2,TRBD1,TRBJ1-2,CASREGTGSIYGYTF,TGTGCCAGCAGGGAAGGGACAGGGAGTATCTATGGCTACACCTTC
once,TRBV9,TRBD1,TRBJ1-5,CASSVDTGGDQPQHF,TGTGCCAGCAGCGTAGACACAGGGGGAGATCAGCCCCAGCATTTT
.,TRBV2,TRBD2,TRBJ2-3,CASSSPRRTSGSIYTQYF,TGTGCCAGCAGTTCCCCCCGCCGGACTAGCGGGAGTATTTATACGCAGTATTTT
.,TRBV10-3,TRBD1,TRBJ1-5,CAAGTGPSNQPQHF,TGTGCCGCTGGGACAGGCCCTAGCAATCAGCCCCAGCATTTT
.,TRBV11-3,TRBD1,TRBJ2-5,CASSLLRAGTGVVETQYF,TGTGCCAGCAGCTTATTAAGAGCCGGGACAGGGGTGGTCGAGACCCAGTACTTC
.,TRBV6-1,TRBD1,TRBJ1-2,CASSLTGPFEGGYTF,TGTGCCAGCAGCCTGACAGGGCCCTTCGAGGGTGGCTACACCTTC
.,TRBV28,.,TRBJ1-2,CASSLSGFKGYTF,TGTGCCAGCAGTTTATCGGGTTTTAAGGGCTACACCTTC
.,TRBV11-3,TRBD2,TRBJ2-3,CASSLLAGGRTDTQYF,TGTGCCAGCAGCTTACTAGCGGGAGGGCGCACAGATACGCAGTATTTT
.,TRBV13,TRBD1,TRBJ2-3,CASSKRRGRETDTQYF,TGTGCCAGCAGCAAGAGAAGGGGGCGCGAGACAGATACGCAGTATTTT
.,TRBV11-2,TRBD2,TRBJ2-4,CASSLRGSGRPSGGIQYF,TGTGCCAGCAGCTTGAGGGGTAGCGGGAGGCCCTCCGGGGGCATTCAGTACTTC
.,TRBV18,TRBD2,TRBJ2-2,CASSPRTSGTTNTGELFF,TGTGCCAGCTCACCTAGGACTAGCGGGACCACGAACACCGGGGAGCTGTTTTTT
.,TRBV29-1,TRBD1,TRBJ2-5,CSVGDRGEYF,TGCAGCGTTGGGGACAGGGGGGAGTACTTC
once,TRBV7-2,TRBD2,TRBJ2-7,CASSLQAGPLYEQYF,TGTGCCAGCAGCTTACAAGCGGGACCACTTTACGAGCAGTACTTC
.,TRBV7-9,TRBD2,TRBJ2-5,CASSLTGLAGAETQYF,TGTGCCAGCAGCTTAACCGGACTAGCGGGAGCTGAGACCCAGTACTTC
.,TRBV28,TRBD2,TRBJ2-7,CASSLERLAGSYEQYF,TGTGCCAGCAGTTTAGAGCGACTAGCGGGCTCCTACGAGCAGTACTTC
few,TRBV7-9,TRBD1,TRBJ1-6,CASSLVTGGNSPLHF,TGTGCCAGCAGCTTAGTGACAGGGGGAAATTCACCCCTCCACTTT
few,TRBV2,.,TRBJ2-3,CASSQTTTTDTQYF,TGTGCCAGCAGCCAGACTACAACCACAGATACGCAGTATTTT
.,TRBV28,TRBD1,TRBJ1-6,CATDGQGFSPLHF,TGTGCCACCGACGGACAGGGTTTTTCACCCCTCCACTTT
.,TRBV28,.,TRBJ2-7,CASESGGPSYEQYF,TGTGCCAGCGAATCAGGGGGGCCTTCCTACGAGCAGTACTTC
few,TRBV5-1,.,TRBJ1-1,CASSLQENTEAFF,TGCGCCAGCAGCTTGCAGGAGAACACTGAAGCTTTCTTT
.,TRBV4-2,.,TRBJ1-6,CASSQPREGRVGSPLHF,TGTGCCAGCAGCCAACCCCGGGAGGGCAGGGTCGGTTCACCCCTCCACTTT
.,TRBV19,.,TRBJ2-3,CASSIETGTDTQYF,TGTGCCAGTAGTATAGAAACAGGGACAGATACGCAGTATTTT
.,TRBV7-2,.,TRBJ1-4,CASSSGDTDEKLFF,TGTGCCAGCAGCTCAGGGGACACCGATGAAAAACTGTTTTTT
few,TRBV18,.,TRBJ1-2,CASSPRLGDGYTF,TGTGCCAGCTCACCGAGGTTAGGGGATGGCTACACCTTC
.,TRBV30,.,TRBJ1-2,CAWSSTGIYGYTF,TGTGCCTGGAGTTCGACGGGGATCTATGGCTACACCTTC
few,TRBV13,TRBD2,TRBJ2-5,CASSLGRGGRLETQYF,TGTGCCAGCAGCTTGGGGCGGGGGGGCCGGTTGGAGACCCAGTACTTC
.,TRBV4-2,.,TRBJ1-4,CASSPTGGEKLFF,TGTGCCAGCAGCCCGACAGGTGGTGAAAAACTGTTTTTT
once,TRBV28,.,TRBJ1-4,CASSLSATVNEKLFF,TGTGCCAGCAGTTTATCCGCGACAGTTAATGAAAAACTGTTTTTT
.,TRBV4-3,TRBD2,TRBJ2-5,CASSQRGGLAGSAQYF,TGCGCCAGCAGCCAACGCGGGGGACTAGCGGGGTCGGCCCAGTACTTC
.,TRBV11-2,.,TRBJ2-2,CASSHLMGAHTGELFF,TGTGCCAGCAGTCACCTTATGGGGGCGCACACCGGGGAGCTGTTTTTT
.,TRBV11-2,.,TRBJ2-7,CASSFIQEQYF,TGTGCCAGCAGCTTTATTCAGGAGCAGTACTTC
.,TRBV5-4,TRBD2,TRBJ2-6,CASSPGREAGANVLTF,TGTGCCAGCAGCCCGGGGCGGGAGGCTGGGGCCAACGTCCTGACTTTC
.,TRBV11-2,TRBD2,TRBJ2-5,CASSLGVGGRALETQYF,TGTGCCAGCAGCTTAGGGGTGGGCGGGAGGGCCCTGGAGACCCAGTACTTC
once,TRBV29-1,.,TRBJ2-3,CSVEDSFSTDTQYF,TGCAGCGTTGAGGACAGCTTTAGCACAGATACGCAGTATTTT
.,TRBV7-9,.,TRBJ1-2,CASSFSQARPYGYTF,TGTGCCAGCAGCTTTTCACAGGCACGACCTTATGGCTACACCTTC
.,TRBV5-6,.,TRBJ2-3,CASSSRTGRVITDTQYF,TGTGCCAGCAGCTCCCGGACAGGGAGGGTGATTACAGATACGCAGTATTTT
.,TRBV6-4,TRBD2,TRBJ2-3,CASSEASGSSDTQYF,TGTGCCAGCAGTGAGGCTAGCGGGAGTTCAGATACGCAGTATTTT
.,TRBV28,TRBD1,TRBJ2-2,CASRSPTGNPRAGELFF,TGTGCCAGCAGGTCTCCGACAGGGAATCCGCGGGCCGGGGAGCTGTTTTTT
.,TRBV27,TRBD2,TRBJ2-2,CASSPAGANTGELFF,TGTGCCAGCAGCCCAGCGGGAGCGAACACCGGGGAGCTGTTTTTT
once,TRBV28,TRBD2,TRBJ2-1,CASSSPGTSLDEQFF,TGTGCCAGCAGTTCGCCCGGGACTAGTTTGGATGAGCAGTTCTTC
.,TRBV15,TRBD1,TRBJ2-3,CATSREGQGTDTQYF,TGTGCCACCAGCAGAGAGGGACAGGGGACAGATACGCAGTATTTT
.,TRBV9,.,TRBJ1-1,CASSLRQRTEAFF,TGTGCCAGCAGCCTTCGACAGCGCACTGAAGCTTTCTTT